This T cell receptor beta chain came from a study of PD-1 blockade in mismatch repair-deficient tumors. Mismatch repair deficiency was confirmed in all patients, by PCR or immunohistochemistry. The TCR-sequenced patients were a few responders to pembrolizumab. The protocol was immunoSEQ multiplex PCR, while the TCRdb copy is restricted to in-frame clones and leaves out a portion. The sample consists of 40,000 to 60,000 clones, about 84% of them appearing once. With respect to this clone: Its antigen is currently unknown.

Points from the study as a whole: Rapid post-treatment expansion, then contraction, generally preceding radiologic response, marked tumor-resident clones.

The material was peripheral blood, obtained approximately 18 weeks after starting pembrolizumab. This sequence originates from an adult with mismatch repair-deficient cancer.

The DNA for the CDR3 is TGTGCCAGCAGCACCGCGGGACTGTCGAACACCGGGGAGCTGTTTTTT. Translating gives CASSTAGLSNTGELFF. The chain recombines TRBV2 with TRBJ2-2; the D gene is possibly TRBD2 (6 bases). Trimming shortened V by 6 bases and J by 0 bases, and 14 bases separated the two germline ends. The CDR3 extends over 16 amino acids. The germline V gene has CDR1 SNHLY and CDR2 FYNNEI.